The T cell receptor (beta chain) under discussion was sequenced for a study of blood T cell repertoires in COVID-19. Study information: Samples taken during acute and convalescent COVID-19 were collected in the United States, Italy and Spain.

Per the study methods: Cell counts per sample came from amplifying reference gene primers. Generated by immunoSEQ multiplex PCR, the TCRdb table keeps only in-frame clones and is missing some. For V, J and clone size, that table is used; D and trimming come from the DNA. The sample yields about 190,000 clones, roughly 78% seen once. Germline trimming cut 5 bases from V and 10 bases from J; bases unmatched to any gene: 11. CDR1 is SGHTA, CDR2 FQGTGA, per germline. The CDR3 is 15 amino acids. The chain carries TRBV7-3 and TRBJ1-6, with TRBD1 matching over 7 bases. The specimen sequenced was peripheral blood. The sequence was obtained from a woman aged 80 or over with active or convalescent COVID-19. The DNA of the CDR3 is TGTGCCAGCAGCACCTTAGGGGGCGAAAAATCACCCCTCCACTTT. The encoded protein is CASSTLGGEKSPLHF.